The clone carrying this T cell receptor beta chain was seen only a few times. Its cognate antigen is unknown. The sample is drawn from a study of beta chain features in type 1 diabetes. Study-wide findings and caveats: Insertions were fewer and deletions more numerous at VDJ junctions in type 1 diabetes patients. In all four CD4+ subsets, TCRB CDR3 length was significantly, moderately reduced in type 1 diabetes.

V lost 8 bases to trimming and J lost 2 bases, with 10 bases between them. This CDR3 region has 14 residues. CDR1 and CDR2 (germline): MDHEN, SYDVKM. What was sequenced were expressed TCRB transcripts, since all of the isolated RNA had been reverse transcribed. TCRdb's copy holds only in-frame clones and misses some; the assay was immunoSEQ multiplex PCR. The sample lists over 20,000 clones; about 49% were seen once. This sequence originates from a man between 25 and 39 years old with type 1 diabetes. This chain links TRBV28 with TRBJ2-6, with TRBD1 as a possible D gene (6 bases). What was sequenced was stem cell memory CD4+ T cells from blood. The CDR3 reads CASGGQTGANVLTF. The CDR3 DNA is TGTGCCAGCGGCGGACAGACTGGGGCCAACGTCCTGACTTTC.